This entry describes one T cell receptor (beta chain). This sample stems from a study of blood T cell repertoires in COVID-19. The CDR3 totals 17 residues. With 5 bases removed from V and 0 bases from J, the gap between germline ends came to 15 bases. The germline gives CDR1 KGHDR, CDR2 SFDVKD. Data came from immunoSEQ multiplex PCR; TCRdb stores just in-frame clones and leaves some out. The sample includes almost 500,000 clones, roughly nine tenths of them seen just once. The gene calls are TRBV24-1 and TRBJ2-2; D may be TRBD1 (6 bases). Sample: PBMCs or T cells enriched from blood (not recorded which). The sequence was collected from a woman aged 55-69 years who had recovered from COVID-19. CDR3 DNA sequence: TGTGCCACCAGTGTCAACCCCAGGGGCCCGAACACCGGGGAGCTGTTTTTT. Residues: CATSVNPRGPNTGELFF.